The clone carrying this TCR beta chain appeared a few times. Its target is not known. This entry is derived from a study of CD8+ T cells in alopecia areata. Study outcomes and limitations: On tofacitinib, scalp clonality and expanded CD8+ clones among top 100 fell significantly. Throughout tofacitinib, many expanded lesional clones continued to persist in scalp and blood. Whereas mice showed it more clearly, TCR sharing across patients was murkier, possibly because of HLA.

The treatment: oral pan-JAK inhibitor, 5-10 mg twice daily. Alopecia areata patients had lesional scalp punch biopsies and peripheral blood taken from them. It was cDNA, reverse transcribed from extracted RNA, that served as the sequencing template. Here immunoSEQ multiplex PCR was the method, and the copy in TCRdb shows in-frame clones only, minus some. The sample has about 250,000 clones; 60% are singletons. CDR3 length: 12 residues. Trimming shortened V by 2 bases and J by 1 base, and 2 bases separated the two germline ends. The germline V gene has CDR1 SGHNT and CDR2 YYREEE (reference sequence). The receptor's source is a human donor with alopecia areata. The chain recombines TRBV5-4 with TRBJ2-3; D gene uncertain. The specimen was CD4+ T cells sorted from blood, collected at roughly week 53, from a patient treated with tofacitinib. The CDR3 coding sequence is TGTGCCAGCAGCTTTCGCACAGATACGCAGTATTTT. Its protein product is CASSFRTDTQYF.